These 31 T cell receptor beta chains were all obtained from the same sample, sequenced in a study of tissue T cells after allogeneic stem cell transplantation. The table came from immunoSEQ multiplex PCR; TCRdb's copy has only in-frame clones and leaves some out. The profile shows 45,000 to 50,000 clones, around 73% of them singletons. Input material: sorted cells pooled from one or two spleens. The receptors derive from a pool of C57BL/6 mice in good health.

To note about this clone: Gene names and germline refer to mouse. The CDR3 end falls 1 residue outside the read, so it is completed with the germline J gene. This chain uses TRBV26 with TRBJ1-3, with D tentatively TRBD1 (5 bases). Looked up from germline, CDR1 is KGHPV and CDR2 is FQNQEV (reference sequence). CDR3 length equals 14 residues. The V and J ends lost 5 bases and 0 bases respectively, with 8 bases between them. CDR3 bases read: TGTGCCAGCAGTTGGACATCTTCTGGAAATACGCTCTAT. Protein: CASSWTSSGNTLY. The full CDR3 protein is CASSWTSSGNTLYF.

This clone was counted a few times. Genes here carry mouse names. From the germline J gene comes the end of the CDR3, since the read stops 1 residue before it. This sequence joins TRBV24 and TRBJ2-1; TRBD1 is a possible D gene (5 bases). V was pared by 0 bases and J by 1 base, with 7 bases between. Germline values: CDR1 KGHTA, CDR2 FRNEEI. The length of the CDR3 is 15 residues. The CDR3 loop reads CASSLYSGNYAEQFF. The sequenced CDR3 bases are TGTGCCAGCAGTCTGTACTCAGGGAACTATGCTGAGCAGTTC.

With regard to this clone: Gene names are the mouse ones. The read ends 1 residue shy of where the CDR3 ends; the end is completed using the germline J gene. V and J are TRBV1 and TRBJ1-2, with D perhaps matching TRBD1 (5 bases). V shed 0 bases and J shed 3 bases, with 8 bases lying between them. The CDR3 runs 14 residues. CDR1 and CDR2 from the germline V gene are NSQYPW and LRSPGD (reference sequence). CDR3 bases read: TGCACCTGCAGTGCAGACAGGGTTGACTCCGACTACACC. Translated, it gives CTCSADRVDSDYT. The CDR3, in full, reads CTCSADRVDSDYTF.

About this clone: The genes are named according to mouse. The read ends 1 residue shy of where the CDR3 ends; the end is completed using the germline J gene. The V and J genes are TRBV17 and TRBJ2-2, with 7 bases aligning to TRBD1. CDR3 length: 17 residues. Trimming took 0 bases from V and 0 from J; bases not matched to a gene: 4. Germline CDR1 is MNHDT and CDR2 is YYDKIL. The DNA read from the CDR3 is TGTGCTAGCAGTAGAGATCCCCAGGGGGCAAACACCGGGCAGCTCTAC. Protein product: CASSRDPQGANTGQLY. The CDR3, in full, reads CASSRDPQGANTGQLYF.

As for this clone: Gene names are the mouse ones. Coverage ceases 1 residue before the CDR3 finishes, and the germline J gene fills in the end. The chain recombines TRBV16 with TRBJ2-5; D is unclear. There are 13 residues in the CDR3. V was shortened by 0 bases and J by 6 bases, with 7 bases between the two germline ends. Germline values: CDR1 SGHSA, CDR2 FRNQAP. The CDR3 here is CASSLERRDTQYF. The DNA read from the CDR3 is TGTGCAAGCAGCTTAGAAAGACGGGACACCCAGTAC.

On this clone: Gene names are the mouse ones. The CDR3 is cut off 1 residue early in the read; its end comes from the germline J gene. This chain connects TRBV23 to TRBJ2-5. Germline V CDR1 and CDR2: KGHTA, FQNQQP. The CDR3 extends over 11 amino acids. Incomplete CDR3 DNA: TGCTCCAGCAGTGTGGGAAACACCCAGTAC. It codes for CSSSVGNTQY. The full CDR3 protein reads CSSSVGNTQYF.

This clone was seen only once. Mouse germline and gene names are used. The observed sequence ends 1 residue before the CDR3 terminus, with the missing tail filled in from the germline J gene. The chain combines TRBV13-2 with TRBJ2-4; D is uncertain. CDR3 size: 12 residues. Germline V gene lookup returns CDR1 NNHNN and CDR2 SYGAGS (reference sequence). V was cut by 0 bases and J by 1 base, with 0 bases left in between. The CDR3 reads CASGDGQNTLYF. The sequenced part of the CDR3 DNA is TGTGCCAGCGGTGATGGTCAAAACACCTTGTAC.

As for this clone: Gene names and germline refer to mouse. The read halts 1 residue ahead of the CDR3 end, with the missing end drawn from the germline J gene. The gene calls are TRBV31 and TRBJ2-7, with D hard to call. Trimming removed 0 bases at V and 4 bases at J, with 4 bases between. The CDR3 has 11 amino acids. CDR1 is GKSSPN and CDR2 is SITVG in the germline V gene. Here the CDR3 reads CAWSLAYEQYF. The part of the CDR3 DNA that was read is TGTGCCTGGAGTCTGGCTTATGAACAGTAC.

Concerning this clone itself: The gene names given are mouse names. The read ends 1 residue shy of where the CDR3 ends; the end is completed using the germline J gene. The chain employs TRBV26 and TRBJ1-4; D might be TRBD1 (5 bases). Germline CDR1 KGHPV, CDR2 FQNQEV (reference sequence). The CDR3 has 14 residues. The V end was cut by 2 bases, the J end by 3 bases, with 7 bases between. CDR3 bases read: TGTGCCAGCAGTCTGCAGGGAGCCAACGAAAGATTATTT. Translation: CASSLQGANERLF. In full, the CDR3 is CASSLQGANERLFF.

In regard to this clone: Mouse gene names apply. The read stops 1 residue short of the end of the CDR3; the missing end is completed from the germline J gene. The chain is built from TRBV1 and TRBJ2-2, with 12 bases aligning to TRBD1. This CDR3 region has 17 residues. Unmatched junction bases numbered 6, after V lost 3 bases and J lost 4 bases. The germline CDR1 and CDR2 sequences are NSQYPW and LRSPGD (reference sequence). The CDR3 loop is CTCSAAGTGGRTGQLYF. The CDR3 DNA, read in part, is TGCACCTGCAGTGCGGCCGGGACAGGGGGCCGCACCGGGCAGCTCTAC.

Turning to this clone: The gene symbols are mouse symbols. The read stops 1 residue short of the end of the CDR3; the missing end is completed from the germline J gene. The chain combines TRBV5 with TRBJ2-4; TRBD2 aligns across 9 bases. V shed 6 bases and J 2 bases; nucleotides not matched to a gene: 3. The V gene's germline CDR1 is LGHNA and CDR2 YNLKQL (reference sequence). The CDR3 sequence is 14 residues long. CDR3 DNA (partial): TGTGCCAGCAGTCGACTGGGGGATCAAAACACCTTGTAC. Its translation: CASSRLGDQNTLY. In full, the CDR3 reads CASSRLGDQNTLYF.

About this clone: All gene names here are mouse names. From the germline J gene comes the end of the CDR3, since the read stops 1 residue before it. The chain is built from TRBV17 and TRBJ2-7; 13 nucleotides align to TRBD2. In germline, CDR1 is MNHDT, CDR2 YYDKIL. The V gene end was trimmed by 2 bases and the J gene end by 7 bases; junction bases not matched to a gene: 2. The CDR3 is 14 amino acids. CDR3 DNA (partial): TGTGCTAGCAGTAGAAGGGACTGGGGGGGAGAACAGTAC. Encoded protein: CASSRRDWGGEQY. The whole CDR3 region reads CASSRRDWGGEQYF.

Turning to this clone: Here the gene names and germline are mouse. The CDR3 is cut off 1 residue early in the read; its end comes from the germline J gene. The chain recombines TRBV2 with TRBJ2-5, with 10 bases matching TRBD1. The germline CDR1 and CDR2 sequences are LGHNA and YSYQKL. The CDR3 loop spans 14 amino acids. V lost 1 base, J lost 5 bases, and 0 bases stayed unmatched. The DNA read from the CDR3 is TGTGCCAGCAGCCAAGGACAGGGGGCAGACACCCAGTAC. Amino acids: CASSQGQGADTQY. The full CDR3 is CASSQGQGADTQYF. Together with reference TRBV2 and TRBJ2-5, the CDR3 gives the full variable domain: DPKIIQKPKYLVAVTGSEKILICEQYLGHNAMYWYRQSAKKPLEFMFSYSYQKLMDNQTASSRFQPQSSKKNHLDLQITALKPDDSATYFCASSQGQGADTQYFGPGTRLLVL.

Note on this clone: Gene names are the mouse ones. The read terminates 1 residue ahead of where the CDR3 ends, so the germline J gene completes it. This chain connects TRBV3 to TRBJ2-7, with D possibly being TRBD2 (6 bases). The germline V gene encodes CDR1 SNHLY and CDR2 FYNGKV (reference sequence). V was cut by 1 base and J by 3 bases, with 7 bases left in between. The length of the CDR3 is 13 residues. The sequenced part of the CDR3 DNA is TGTGCCAGCAGCTTAGATGGGGGCTATGAACAGTAC. Translated: CASSLDGGYEQY. The full CDR3 reads CASSLDGGYEQYF.

To note about this clone: Germline and genes: mouse. Coverage ceases 1 residue before the CDR3 finishes, and the germline J gene fills in the end. The chain joins TRBV13-3 to TRBJ2-5; 8 bases are shared with TRBD1. CDR3 length equals 14 residues. Germline assignment: CDR1 NNHDY and CDR2 SYVADS. Trimming removed 3 bases from V and 2 bases from J; junction bases left unmatched: 2. CDR3 protein: CASSVTGGQDTQYF. Incomplete CDR3 DNA: TGTGCCAGCAGTGTCACAGGGGGCCAAGACACCCAGTAC.

Of note for this clone: The germline and genes are mouse ones. Coverage ceases 1 residue before the CDR3 finishes, and the germline J gene fills in the end. The chain links TRBV12-1 to TRBJ2-3; TRBD2 agrees at 12 bases. The CDR3 length is 15 residues. Looked up from germline, CDR1 is SGHSN and CDR2 is HYEKVE. V trimming: 1 base; J trimming: 3 bases; junction bases outside the gene matches: 1. CDR3 sequence: CASSLGTGGAETLYF. The covered CDR3 bases are TGTGCCAGCTCTCTAGGGACTGGGGGGGCAGAAACGCTGTAT.

As for this clone: Mouse names are used for the genes. Read coverage stops 1 residue before the CDR3 terminus; the germline J gene supplies the remainder. The chain couples TRBV13-3 to TRBJ2-1, with TRBD2 matching over 11 bases. Germline loops: CDR1 NNHDY, CDR2 SYVADS. CDR3 size: 14 residues. With 6 bases clipped from V and 5 bases from J, the junction kept 4 bases outside the gene matches. CDR3: CASILGGRDAEQFF. CDR3 bases read: TGTGCCAGCATACTGGGGGGGCGCGATGCTGAGCAGTTC.

A word on this clone: Genes and germline are mouse. The missing CDR3 end, 1 residue past where the read stops, is filled in from the germline J gene. V is TRBV19 and J is TRBJ1-1; unclear D gene. Germline V lookup: CDR1 FNHDT, CDR2 SITEND (reference sequence). V lost 1 base, J lost 3 bases, and 1 base lay in between. The CDR3 extends over 11 amino acids. The CDR3 is CASSIHTEVFF. The DNA read from the CDR3 is TGTGCCAGCAGTATACACACAGAAGTCTTC.

For this clone: Mouse gene names and germline throughout. The CDR3 protein is CASSSRDKNSDYTF. CDR3 bases read: TGTGCTAGCAGTTCTCGGGACAAAAACTCCGACTACACC. The rearrangement joins TRBV29 to TRBJ1-2, with a weak D call TRBD1 (6 bases). The CDR3 end lies 1 residue beyond the end of the read and is filled in from the germline J gene. The CDR3 has 14 amino acids. Germline V gives CDR1 MSHET, CDR2 SYDVDS. V dropped 4 bases and J dropped 1 base, with 10 bases sitting between them.

This clone was recorded only once. The gene symbols are mouse symbols. Sequencing ends 1 residue short of the CDR3 end; the germline J gene provides the rest. J is TRBJ2-4 and V is TRBV13-3; 8 positions match TRBD2. The germline V gene encodes CDR1 NNHDY and CDR2 SYVADS. This CDR3 contains 14 residues. J gave up 4 bases and V 1 base, and 2 bases lay outside the gene matches. The sequenced part of the CDR3 DNA is TGTGCCAGCAGTGATCTCTGGGGGGAAAACACCTTGTAC. This translates into CASSDLWGENTLY. The whole CDR3 region reads CASSDLWGENTLYF.

Regarding this clone: Gene labels here are mouse ones. Read coverage stops 1 residue before the CDR3 terminus; the germline J gene supplies the remainder. The chain links TRBV20 to TRBJ2-1; TRBD2 aligns across 10 bases. The CDR3 is made up of 15 amino acids. J was trimmed by 3 bases and V by 0 bases; bases with no gene match: 2. Germline assignment: CDR1 GFQATS and CDR2 STVNSAI. The CDR3 DNA, read in part, is TGTGGTGCTAGGGACTGGGGGGGCGGCTATGCTGAGCAGTTC. It yields the protein CGARDWGGGYAEQF. The entire CDR3 protein reads CGARDWGGGYAEQFF.

This clone has only a few counts. Mouse names are used for the genes. CDR3 bases read: TGCACCTGCAGACCGGGACATTCCAACGAAAGATTATTT. It is translated as CTCRPGHSNERLF. The full CDR3 reads CTCRPGHSNERLFF. The V and J genes are TRBV1 and TRBJ1-4, with a possible D match to TRBD1 (6 bases). The observed sequence ends 1 residue before the CDR3 terminus, with the missing tail filled in from the germline J gene. CDR1 and CDR2 from the germline V gene are NSQYPW and LRSPGD (reference sequence). The CDR3 loop spans 14 amino acids. The V and J ends lost 6 bases and 1 base respectively, with 9 bases between them.

Remarks on this clone: The listed genes are named as in mouse. The read finishes 1 residue shy of the CDR3 end, and the germline J gene is used to complete it. This sequence joins TRBV13-1 and TRBJ2-2, with 8 bases identical to TRBD2. Germline CDR1 NSHNY, CDR2 SYGAGN. Trimming cost V 4 bases and J 4 bases; bases outside gene matches: 6. The CDR3 runs to 15 residues. CDR3 bases read: TGTGCCAGCAGTAAGGGGGGGCCGATCACCGGGCAGCTCTAC. It encodes CASSKGGPITGQLY. The entire CDR3 is CASSKGGPITGQLYF.

Details on this clone: The gene names here belong to mouse. The CDR3 is cut off 1 residue early in the read; its end comes from the germline J gene. The V gene is TRBV13-1, the J gene TRBJ2-7; perhaps TRBD1 as D (5 bases). V lost 1 base and J 6 bases, leaving 8 bases between the germline ends. From germline, CDR1 is NSHNY and CDR2 SYGAGN. CDR3 length: 12 residues. The CDR3 sequence: CASSDRRAEQYF. The part of the CDR3 DNA that was read is TGTGCCAGCAGTGATCGCAGGGCTGAACAGTAC.

Regarding this clone: Gene names are mouse gene names. The part of the CDR3 DNA that was read is TGTGCTAGCAGTAGAGATGTGGGGGGGGCAGAAGTCTTC. Amino acid sequence: CASSRDVGGAEVF. The CDR3 as a whole reads CASSRDVGGAEVFF. The chain joins TRBV17 to TRBJ1-1; D perhaps matches TRBD1 (5 bases). The CDR3 end falls 1 residue outside the read, so it is completed with the germline J gene. The CDR3 consists of 14 residues. Deletions cut 0 bases from V and 6 bases from J, with 11 bases between. Per the germline V gene, CDR1 is MNHDT and CDR2 is YYDKIL.

Concerning this clone: The genes are named according to mouse. The CDR3 is CASRAGTGNSDYTF. CDR3 DNA (partial): TGTGCCAGCAGAGCCGGGACAGGGAACTCCGACTACACC. This chain links TRBV19 with TRBJ1-2, with TRBD1 matching 9 bases. The read ends 1 residue before the CDR3 terminus; that terminus is restored from the germline J gene. Germline values: CDR1 FNHDT, CDR2 SITEND (reference sequence). CDR3 length: 14 amino acids. The junction had 4 bases not matched to a gene; V was cut back by 5 bases and J by 2 bases.

Turning to this clone: Genes here carry mouse names. The read finishes 1 residue shy of the CDR3 end, and the germline J gene is used to complete it. The rearrangement joins TRBV19 to TRBJ1-5; tentative D call: TRBD1 (6 bases). With 4 bases removed from V and 3 bases from J, the gap between germline ends came to 14 bases. This CDR3 is 15 amino acids long. Looked up from germline, CDR1 is FNHDT and CDR2 is SITEND (reference sequence). The part of the CDR3 DNA that was read is TGTGCCAGCAGTCAACAGGGTGAGCTCAACCAGGCTCCGCTT. It encodes CASSQQGELNQAPL. The full-length CDR3 reads as CASSQQGELNQAPLF.

This clone has a handful of counts. Mouse germline and gene names are used. The read ends 1 residue shy of where the CDR3 ends; the end is completed using the germline J gene. The gene calls are TRBV31 and TRBJ2-7, with D tentatively TRBD1 or TRBD2 (6 bases each). The CDR3 runs to 15 residues. Germline CDR1 and CDR2: GKSSPN and SITVG. The ends were cut back, 0 bases at V and 1 base at J, with 13 bases in the middle. The part of the CDR3 DNA that was read is TGTGCCTGGAGTCTATGGGGGACAAAATCCTATGAACAGTAC. Encoded protein: CAWSLWGTKSYEQY. The CDR3 in its entirety is CAWSLWGTKSYEQYF.

This clone was seen only a few times. Genes and germline are mouse. The same CDR3 arises from other DNA sequences in this sample as well. Partial CDR3 DNA: TGTGCCAGCAGCCCCGGGACTGGGGGGTATGAACAGTAC. As protein: CASSPGTGGYEQY. The complete CDR3 reads CASSPGTGGYEQYF. This sequence joins TRBV2 and TRBJ2-7; 12 bases align to TRBD2. Coverage ceases 1 residue before the CDR3 finishes, and the germline J gene fills in the end. This CDR3 contains 14 residues. Per germline, CDR1 LGHNA and CDR2 YSYQKL. V shed 4 bases and J 4 bases; nucleotides not matched to a gene: 2.

On this clone: Genes and germline come from the mouse. The read comes to an end 1 residue before the CDR3 does, leaving the germline J gene to fill in the end. This same CDR3 is encoded by further DNA sequences in the sample. The J gene is TRBJ2-1, the V gene TRBV13-2, with D possibly TRBD2 on 6 matching bases. CDR1 is NNHNN and CDR2 is SYGAGS in the germline V gene (reference sequence). The CDR3 is 15 residues long. The V and J ends lost 0 bases and 1 base respectively, with 8 bases between them. CDR3 DNA, as far as it was read: TGTGCCAGCGGTGATGCCTGGGGCAACTATGCTGAGCAGTTC. As protein: CASGDAWGNYAEQF. The full CDR3 protein is CASGDAWGNYAEQFF.

Regarding this clone: The gene names here belong to mouse. The CDR3 is cut off 1 residue early in the read; its end comes from the germline J gene. This specimen includes other DNA sequences encoding the same CDR3. The rearrangement uses TRBV13-1 and TRBJ1-1, with D possibly TRBD1 on 5 matching bases. V dropped 0 bases and J dropped 1 base, with 7 bases sitting between them. Germline CDR1 NSHNY, CDR2 SYGAGN. The CDR3 is made up of 14 amino acids. Partial CDR3 DNA: TGTGCCAGCAGTGATGGCCAGGGGAACACAGAAGTCTTC. This encodes CASSDGQGNTEVF. In full, the CDR3 is CASSDGQGNTEVFF.